These T cell receptor beta chains were read from a single sample in a study of early T cells in non-severe SARS-CoV-2 infection. TCRdb processed the 5' RACE reads anew with MiXCR; each CDR3 protein has one entry. The profile shows some 57,000 distinct CDR3 sequences, 11% of them singletons. The specimen was whole blood. These receptors all stem from an adult who was a healthcare worker with PCR-confirmed SARS-CoV-2 infection or an uninfected control (not recorded which). The CDR3 runs from the conserved cysteine through the conserved F or W. The D gene is left open where the match is weak.

J gene,D gene,V gene,CDR3 length,CDR3 protein
TRBJ2-7,TRBD2,TRBV7-2,15,CASSPGLAFGYEQYF
TRBJ2-5,.,TRBV7-9,14,CASSLGTGQETQYF
TRBJ1-2,.,TRBV5-1,14,CASSPITGGDGYTF
TRBJ1-1,.,TRBV20-1,14,CSADPGGPNTEAFF
TRBJ2-6,.,TRBV6-2/TRBV6-3,17,CASTLPGLGSGANVLTF
TRBJ2-5,TRBD2,TRBV7-6,17,CASSLGPSGGAGETQYF
TRBJ2-7,.,TRBV5-1,15,CASSLASGTLYEQYF
TRBJ1-3,.,TRBV7-9,15,CASSLDGTPGDTIYF
TRBJ2-7,.,TRBV2,14,CASRTNWGAYEQYF
TRBJ2-3,.,TRBV12-3/TRBV12-4,13,CASRSEVADTQYF
TRBJ2-7,.,TRBV7-8,16,CASNIRGRDSSYEQYF
TRBJ2-7,TRBD2,TRBV27,16,CASSLSRSGGAYEQYF
TRBJ1-1,.,TRBV20-1,14,CSASVVPGGGEAFF
TRBJ2-3,.,TRBV12-3/TRBV12-4,13,CASNRGGTDTQYF
TRBJ1-2,TRBD1,TRBV7-9,15,CASSFPQGAFYGYTF
TRBJ2-5,TRBD2,TRBV11-1,15,CASSPLAGGLETQYF
TRBJ2-1,TRBD1,TRBV10-3,13,CAQGGPGGNEQFF
TRBJ1-1,.,TRBV5-6,12,CASSLRDTEAFF
TRBJ1-2,.,TRBV11-2,14,CASSLDDRNYGYTF
TRBJ2-4,TRBD2,TRBV11-2,18,CASSLVGGAPKAKNIQYF
TRBJ1-2,TRBD1,TRBV14,13,CASSPTGSHGYTF
TRBJ2-3,.,TRBV5-5,15,CASSLRGGSPDTQYF
TRBJ2-7,TRBD2,TRBV30,15,CAWSGARGDSYEQYF
TRBJ2-7,.,TRBV25-1,13,CASSEDTAYEQYF
TRBJ1-1,TRBD1,TRBV11-2,14,CASSSQGGRTEAFF
TRBJ2-3,.,TRBV12-5,12,CASGLRTDTQYF
TRBJ2-5,TRBD1,TRBV12-3/TRBV12-4,15,CASSRDSPYQETQYF
TRBJ1-6,TRBD1,TRBV20-1,14,CSASYGTENSPLHF
TRBJ2-1,.,TRBV11-2,16,CASSFLPTVTYNEQFF
TRBJ2-5,.,TRBV28,11,CASSSRETQYF
TRBJ1-1,TRBD1,TRBV7-2,12,CASSPQGTEAFF